This TCR beta chain was profiled in a study of T cells in tuberculosis. Overall study context: Sequenced TCRs come from CD1B-GMM tetramer-binding T cells.

Germline CDR1 and CDR2: SGHVS and FNYEAQ. V gave up 1 base and J gave up 1 base; unmatched junction bases: 5. CDR3 size: 16 residues. Sequenced by immunoSEQ multiplex PCR; TCRdb stores in-frame clones only, minus some. The sample has about 43,000 clones, approximately 94% seen once. The chain uses TRBV7-6 and TRBJ2-5; 8 nucleotides agree with TRBD1. Sequenced sample: PBMCs. This receptor was obtained from a donor aged 10 to 29 with latent tuberculosis or without tuberculosis infection. Some clones in this sample may be carry-over from other donors' samples. For the CDR3, the DNA is TGTGCCAGCAGCTTAGGGACAGGGTGGGCCCAAGAGACCCAGTACTTC. It yields the protein CASSLGTGWAQETQYF.